This is a list of T cell receptor beta chains from one sample in a study of blood T cell repertoires in COVID-19. Profiled with immunoSEQ multiplex PCR; TCRdb holds only in-frame clones, not every one. The sample has around 250,000 clones, around 90% seen once; the top ten hold approximately 0.85%. The material sequenced was peripheral blood. Receptor source: a woman in her 40s who had recovered from COVID-19. CDR3s include the opening cysteine and the closing phenylalanine or tryptophan. A D gene is named only where the DNA matches it firmly. Clone size is given for some rows only: seen once, a few or many times, or a class if the clone is expanded.

abundance: .
j_gene: TRBJ2-7
len: 14
v_gene: TRBV29-1
d_gene: .
CDR3aa: CSVLRRGSPYEQYF
CDR3nt: TGCAGCGTACTCAGGAGGGGATCCCCCTACGAGCAGTACTTC

abundance: .
j_gene: TRBJ1-4
len: 14
v_gene: TRBV2
d_gene: .
CDR3aa: CASSEGQDDEKLFF
CDR3nt: TGTGCCAGCAGTGAAGGGCAGGATGATGAAAAACTGTTTTTT

abundance: once
j_gene: TRBJ1-1
len: 14
v_gene: TRBV15
d_gene: .
CDR3aa: CATSSYRMNTEAFF
CDR3nt: TGTGCCACCAGCTCCTACAGGATGAACACTGAAGCTTTCTTT

abundance: .
j_gene: TRBJ2-2
len: 17
v_gene: TRBV6-1
d_gene: TRBD1
CDR3aa: CASSVEWAGGNTGELFF
CDR3nt: TGTGCCAGCAGTGTCGAGTGGGCAGGGGGTAACACCGGGGAGCTGTTTTTT

abundance: .
j_gene: TRBJ1-2
len: 15
v_gene: TRBV18
d_gene: TRBD1
CDR3aa: CASSRTTGGADGYTF
CDR3nt: TGTGCCAGCTCACGGACTACAGGGGGCGCGGATGGCTACACCTTC

abundance: once
j_gene: TRBJ1-2
len: 13
v_gene: TRBV7-9
d_gene: .
CDR3aa: CASSQVPGYGYTF
CDR3nt: TGTGCCAGCAGCCAGGTTCCAGGCTATGGCTACACCTTC

abundance: .
j_gene: TRBJ2-7
len: 17
v_gene: TRBV28
d_gene: .
CDR3aa: CASSPYDLGQGSYEQYF
CDR3nt: TGTGCCAGCAGTCCATACGACCTGGGGCAGGGGAGCTACGAGCAGTACTTC

abundance: .
j_gene: TRBJ2-7
len: 14
v_gene: TRBV28
d_gene: .
CDR3aa: CASSLFTVSYEQYF
CDR3nt: TGTGCCAGCAGTTTATTCACGGTCTCCTACGAGCAGTACTTC

abundance: few
j_gene: TRBJ1-2
len: 14
v_gene: TRBV27
d_gene: TRBD1
CDR3aa: CASSTRQGNYGYTF
CDR3nt: TGTGCCAGCAGTACCCGACAGGGGAACTATGGCTACACCTTC

abundance: .
j_gene: TRBJ1-2
len: 14
v_gene: TRBV19
d_gene: .
CDR3aa: CASSIVTATYGYTF
CDR3nt: TGTGCCAGTAGTATAGTAACAGCTACCTATGGCTACACCTTC

abundance: .
j_gene: TRBJ2-2
len: 12
v_gene: TRBV6-5
d_gene: .
CDR3aa: CASSRITGELFF
CDR3nt: TGTGCCAGCAGCAGAATCACCGGGGAGCTGTTTTTT

abundance: .
j_gene: TRBJ2-3
len: 16
v_gene: TRBV24-1
d_gene: TRBD2
CDR3aa: CATSDFLAGSTDTQYF
CDR3nt: TGTGCCACCAGTGATTTCCTAGCGGGCAGCACAGATACGCAGTATTTT

abundance: .
j_gene: TRBJ2-4
len: 15
v_gene: TRBV7-2
d_gene: .
CDR3aa: CASSLGGGGENIQYF
CDR3nt: TGTGCCAGCAGCTTGGGGGGGGGCGGCGAAAACATTCAGTACTTC

abundance: few
j_gene: TRBJ2-7
len: 16
v_gene: TRBV9
d_gene: .
CDR3aa: CASSVAAVAPDYEQYF
CDR3nt: TGTGCCAGCAGCGTAGCTGCGGTAGCTCCGGACTACGAGCAGTACTTC

abundance: few
j_gene: TRBJ1-5
len: 14
v_gene: TRBV3-1/TRBV3-2
d_gene: .
CDR3aa: CASSPFGSNQPQHF
CDR3nt: TGTGCCAGCAGCCCTTTCGGGAGCAATCAGCCCCAGCATTTT

abundance: .
j_gene: TRBJ2-1
len: 15
v_gene: TRBV28
d_gene: .
CDR3aa: CASSARRDSYNEQFF
CDR3nt: TGTGCCAGCAGTGCCCGGCGGGACTCCTACAATGAGCAGTTCTTC

abundance: .
j_gene: TRBJ2-7
len: 11
v_gene: TRBV18
d_gene: .
CDR3aa: CASSPGDEQYF
CDR3nt: TGTGCCAGCTCTCCGGGTGACGAGCAGTACTTC

abundance: few
j_gene: TRBJ2-1
len: 13
v_gene: TRBV12-3/TRBV12-4
d_gene: .
CDR3aa: CASSLRQYNEQFF
CDR3nt: TGTGCCAGCAGTTTACGACAGTACAATGAGCAGTTCTTC

abundance: .
j_gene: TRBJ2-5
len: 14
v_gene: TRBV3-1/TRBV3-2
d_gene: .
CDR3aa: CASSQDTGVGTQYF
CDR3nt: TGTGCCAGCAGCCAAGATACGGGAGTCGGGACCCAGTACTTC

abundance: .
j_gene: TRBJ1-1
len: 14
v_gene: TRBV15
d_gene: TRBD1
CDR3aa: CATSRDQSGGASLF
CDR3nt: TGTGCCACCAGCAGAGATCAATCAGGGGGCGCGTCTCTCTTT

abundance: once
j_gene: TRBJ1-1
len: 17
v_gene: TRBV7-9
d_gene: TRBD1
CDR3aa: CASSPTGTDKLNTEAFF
CDR3nt: TGTGCCAGCAGCCCTACCGGGACAGATAAACTGAACACTGAAGCTTTCTTT

abundance: once
j_gene: TRBJ2-2
len: 16
v_gene: TRBV14
d_gene: .
CDR3aa: CASSQGLGTNTGELFF
CDR3nt: TGTGCCAGCAGCCAAGGTCTGGGCACGAACACCGGGGAGCTGTTTTTT

abundance: once
j_gene: TRBJ2-3
len: 16
v_gene: TRBV5-1
d_gene: .
CDR3aa: CASTPHFGGVADTQYF
CDR3nt: TGCGCCAGCACCCCTCATTTCGGAGGTGTCGCAGATACGCAGTATTTT

abundance: .
j_gene: TRBJ1-3
len: 15
v_gene: TRBV10-3
d_gene: TRBD1
CDR3aa: CAISEPTGLGNTIYF
CDR3nt: TGTGCCATCAGTGAGCCGACAGGGCTTGGAAACACCATATATTTT

abundance: .
j_gene: TRBJ1-2
len: 15
v_gene: TRBV15
d_gene: .
CDR3aa: CATSRGGVINYGYTF
CDR3nt: TGTGCCACCAGCAGAGGCGGGGTAATCAACTATGGCTACACCTTC

abundance: once
j_gene: TRBJ2-3
len: 16
v_gene: TRBV5-5
d_gene: .
CDR3aa: CASSLEPAQFTDTQYF
CDR3nt: TGTGCCAGCAGCTTGGAGCCTGCCCAATTCACAGATACGCAGTATTTT

abundance: .
j_gene: TRBJ1-2
len: 14
v_gene: TRBV30
d_gene: TRBD1
CDR3aa: CAWRATGGDYGYTF
CDR3nt: TGTGCCTGGCGGGCTACAGGGGGTGACTATGGCTACACCTTC

abundance: .
j_gene: TRBJ2-5
len: 16
v_gene: TRBV19
d_gene: .
CDR3aa: CASSPIYVSGEETQYF
CDR3nt: TGTGCCAGTAGTCCGATATACGTTTCAGGGGAAGAGACCCAGTACTTC

abundance: once
j_gene: TRBJ2-1
len: 15
v_gene: TRBV7-3
d_gene: TRBD2
CDR3aa: CASSLTGLVTNEQFF
CDR3nt: TGTGCCAGCAGCTTAACGGGACTAGTGACCAATGAGCAGTTCTTC

abundance: .
j_gene: TRBJ1-2
len: 11
v_gene: TRBV25-1
d_gene: .
CDR3aa: CASSLGRSYTF
CDR3nt: TGTGCCAGCAGCCTCGGGAGGAGCTACACCTTC

abundance: .
j_gene: TRBJ2-1
len: 15
v_gene: TRBV7-7
d_gene: .
CDR3aa: CASSLYGSSYNEQFF
CDR3nt: TGTGCTAGCAGCTTATATGGTAGCTCCTACAATGAGCAGTTCTTC

abundance: once
j_gene: TRBJ2-2
len: 15
v_gene: TRBV7-2
d_gene: TRBD1
CDR3aa: CASSLLQGATGELFF
CDR3nt: TGTGCCAGCAGCTTACTACAGGGGGCCACCGGGGAGCTGTTTTTT

abundance: .
j_gene: TRBJ2-7
len: 14
v_gene: TRBV2
d_gene: .
CDR3aa: CASSYRPPLREQYF
CDR3nt: TGTGCCAGCAGTTACAGGCCACCCCTACGGGAGCAGTACTTC

abundance: .
j_gene: TRBJ2-5
len: 11
v_gene: TRBV4-2
d_gene: .
CDR3aa: CASSQAETQYF
CDR3nt: TGTGCCAGCAGCCAGGCAGAGACCCAGTACTTC

abundance: .
j_gene: TRBJ1-5
len: 15
v_gene: TRBV5-1
d_gene: .
CDR3aa: CASSFTAGLNQPQHF
CDR3nt: TGCGCCAGCAGCTTCACCGCAGGGCTAAATCAGCCCCAGCATTTT

abundance: .
j_gene: TRBJ2-5
len: 13
v_gene: TRBV29-1
d_gene: .
CDR3aa: CSVEPRVQETQYF
CDR3nt: TGCAGCGTTGAACCCCGGGTTCAAGAGACCCAGTACTTC

abundance: .
j_gene: TRBJ2-6
len: 14
v_gene: TRBV3-1/TRBV3-2
d_gene: .
CDR3aa: CASSGGPGANVLTF
CDR3nt: TGTGCCAGCTCCGGGGGGCCTGGGGCCAACGTCCTGACTTTC

abundance: .
j_gene: TRBJ2-7
len: 13
v_gene: TRBV27
d_gene: .
CDR3aa: CASSTPLSDEQYF
CDR3nt: TGTGCCAGCAGTACCCCGCTTAGCGACGAGCAGTACTTC

abundance: few
j_gene: TRBJ2-1
len: 15
v_gene: TRBV27
d_gene: TRBD2
CDR3aa: CASSPGTSGNNEQFF
CDR3nt: TGTGCCAGCAGTCCCGGGACTAGCGGGAACAATGAGCAGTTCTTC